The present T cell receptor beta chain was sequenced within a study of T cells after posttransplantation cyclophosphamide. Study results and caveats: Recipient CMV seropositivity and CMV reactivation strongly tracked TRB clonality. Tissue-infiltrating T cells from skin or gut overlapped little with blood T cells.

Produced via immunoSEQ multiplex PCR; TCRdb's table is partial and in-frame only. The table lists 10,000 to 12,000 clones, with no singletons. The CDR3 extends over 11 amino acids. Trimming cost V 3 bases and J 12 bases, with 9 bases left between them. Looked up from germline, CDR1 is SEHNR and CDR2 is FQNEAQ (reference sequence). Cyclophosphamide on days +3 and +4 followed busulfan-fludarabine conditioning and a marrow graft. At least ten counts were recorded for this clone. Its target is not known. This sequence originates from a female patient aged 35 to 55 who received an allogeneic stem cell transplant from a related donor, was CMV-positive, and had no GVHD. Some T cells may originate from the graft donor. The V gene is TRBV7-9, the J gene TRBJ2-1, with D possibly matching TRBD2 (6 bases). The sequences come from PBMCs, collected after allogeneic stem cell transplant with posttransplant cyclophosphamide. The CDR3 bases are TGTGCCAGCAGCTTGTCCGGGGGGCAGTTCTTC. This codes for CASSLSGGQFF. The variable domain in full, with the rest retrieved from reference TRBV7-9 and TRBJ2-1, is DTGVSQNPRHKITKRGQNVTFRCDPISEHNRLYWYRQTLGQGPEFLTYFQNEAQLEKSRLLSDRFSAERPKGSFSTLEIQRTEQGDSAMYLCASSLSGGQFFGPGTRLTVL.